This TCR beta chain was found in a study of spatial heterogeneity in lung cancer. Study background: Fewer alpha-chain than beta-chain sequences were consistently detected. There were, on average, more than eight raw-read appearances for each unique TCR and UMI combination.

Time point of the sample: sample taken at primary tumor resection. Whole RNA from tumor, nontumor lung or frozen PBMC was sequenced unsorted. TCRdb redid the calling of the 5' RACE reads with MiXCR, one entry per CDR3 protein. The sample includes about 7,000 distinct CDR3 sequences, 7% of them seen just once. This clonotype was seen more than once but under ten times. Its antigen is unknown. Study-level results: Blood carried ubiquitous expanded tumor TCRs more at resection than follow-up.

With 6 bases clipped from V and 5 bases from J, the junction kept 7 bases outside the gene matches. The CDR3 is made up of 14 amino acids. The germline V gene has CDR1 MNHNY and CDR2 SVGAGI (reference sequence). The genes are TRBV6-6 and TRBJ2-3; 8 bases are shared with TRBD2. The sequence was obtained from a male donor with early-stage non-small cell lung cancer. This specimen consisted of PBMCs, obtained at surgery. CDR3 DNA: TGTGCCAGCAGCCCCGGACGGGAGGGAGATACGCAGTATTTT. It encodes CASSPGREGDTQYF.